This T cell receptor (beta chain) is from a study of response to subunit inactivated influenza vaccine. A word on this clonotype: Its antigen is not identified.

TCRdb redid the calling of the RT-PCR reads with MiXCR, one entry per CDR3 protein. Among about 700,000 distinct CDR3 sequences listed, approximately 14% were seen once. Study-level results: With each seasonal influenza vaccination, the authors suggested, few new T cells are recruited.

V was clipped by 6 bases and J by 7 bases; unmatched bases: 15. The CDR3 covers 16 residues. The germline gives CDR1 MDHEN, CDR2 SYDVKM. This TCR was recovered from a man aged 45 to 65 who received an inactivated influenza vaccine. Sample: PBMCs from blood, taken less than 15 days before vaccination. The chain carries TRBV28 and TRBJ2-7, with 10 bases matching TRBD1. DNA of the CDR3: TGTGCCAGCAGCCGATCCTATGCCGGGACAGGGGAGGAGCAGTACTTC. It is translated as CASSRSYAGTGEEQYF.